Shown below are 10 T cell receptor beta chains from a single sample sequenced in a study of shared clonotypes between healthy human individuals. Only in-frame clones appear in the TCRdb table, and some are missing; sequencing was by immunoSEQ multiplex PCR. The sample contains roughly 550,000 clones, 95% to 96% of which appear only once. As defined, naive CD8 cells were CD45RO-negative and positively selected for CCR7, with terminally differentiated effector memory CD45RA+ cells excluded. The sample consisted of naive CD8+ T cells sorted from blood. The receptor set was obtained from a woman younger than 45 in good health.

This chain uses TRBV6-5 with TRBJ2-7, with TRBD1 identical over 10 bases. This CDR3 is built from 14 residues. In germline, CDR1 is MNHEY, CDR2 SVGAGI. J gave up 9 bases and V 7 bases, and 12 bases lay outside the gene matches. CDR3 region: CASNTGTGATGQYF. The CDR3 DNA sequence: TGTGCCAGCAACACCGGGACAGGGGCCACAGGGCAGTACTTC.

The chain couples TRBV14 to TRBJ2-1; D is possibly TRBD2 (6 bases). The CDR3 runs 14 residues. The V end was cut by 1 base, the J end by 9 bases, with 13 bases between. Germline assignment: CDR1 SGHDN and CDR2 FVKESK. CDR3 residues: CASSQVHGSGEQFF. The CDR3, as DNA: TGTGCCAGCAGCCAAGTTCACGGGAGTGGTGAGCAGTTCTTC.

This rearrangement joins TRBV5-5 to TRBJ2-7; weak D call: TRBD1 (6 bases). This CDR3 is built from 13 residues. CDR1 and CDR2 from the germline V gene are SGHKS and YYEKEE (reference sequence). The V gene lost 3 bases and the J gene lost 2 bases, with 9 bases spanning the gap. The chain's CDR3 is CASSSRTAYEQYF. CDR3 sequence (DNA): TGTGCCAGCAGCTCCCGGACAGCCTACGAGCAGTACTTC.

This rearrangement joins TRBV13 to TRBJ2-5; TRBD1 agrees at 10 bases. The better agreement between TRBJ2-7 and the DNA end casts doubt on the J call. Germline-derived CDR1 and CDR2 are PRHDT and FYEKMQ (reference sequence). This CDR3 has 17 residues. This chain's CDR3 is CASSSRTGGFNSYEQYF. CDR3 bases: TGTGCCAGCAGCTCGCGGACAGGGGGTTTCAACTCCTACGAGCAGTACTTC.

The genes are TRBV5-1 and TRBJ1-1; TRBD1 agrees at 7 bases. The J segment lost 0 bases and the V segment lost 2 bases, leaving 10 bases of the junction unmatched. The CDR3 consists of 17 residues. Germline CDR1 is SGHRS and CDR2 is YFSETQ. CDR3 sequence reads: CASSFEGGASVNTEAFF. Here the CDR3 DNA reads TGCGCCAGCAGCTTCGAAGGGGGCGCGTCGGTGAACACTGAAGCTTTCTTT. The complete variable domain, with remaining parts taken from reference TRBV5-1 and TRBJ1-1, reads KAGVTQTPRYLIKTRGQQVTLSCSPISGHRSVSWYQQTPGQGLQFLFEYFSETQRNKGNFPGRFSGRQFSNSRSEMNVSTLELGDSALYLCASSFEGGASVNTEAFFGQGTRLTVV.

V usage is TRBV2 and J usage is TRBJ1-1; a weak D match, TRBD1 (5 bases). The germline V gene encodes CDR1 SNHLY and CDR2 FYNNEI. The CDR3 contains 13 residues. Trimming took off 8 bases at V and 3 bases at J, with 13 bases between the two ends. The CDR3 protein is CASRGGWDTEAFF. DNA for the CDR3: TGTGCCAGCCGGGGGGGTTGGGACACTGAAGCTTTCTTT. The whole variable domain, remainder taken from reference TRBV2 and TRBJ1-1, is EPEVTQTPSHQVTQMGQEVILRCVPISNHLYFYWYRQILGQKVEFLVSFYNNEISEKSEIFDDQFSVERPDGSNFTLKIRSTKLEDSAMYFCASRGGWDTEAFFGQGTRLTVV.

The rearrangement links TRBV6-1 to TRBJ2-1, with 7 bases aligning to TRBD2. Germline V gives CDR1 MNHNS, CDR2 SASEGT. The junction had 13 bases not matched to a gene; V was cut back by 2 bases and J by 6 bases. The CDR3 has 17 residues. The CDR3 reads CASSEPIGTTGGNEQFF. The CDR3 DNA sequence: TGTGCCAGCAGTGAACCGATCGGGACGACGGGAGGCAATGAGCAGTTCTTC.

The chain joins TRBV15 to TRBJ1-2; no clear D. The V gene's germline CDR1 is LNHNV and CDR2 YYDKDF (reference sequence). The CDR3 sequence is 14 residues long. CDR3 sequence (DNA): TGTGCTACAACCGGCGACCCCGCTAACTATGGCTACACCTTC. Protein: CATTGDPANYGYTF. The entire variable domain, with the rest obtained from reference TRBV15 and TRBJ1-2, is as follows: DAMVIQNPRYQVTQFGKPVTLSCSQTLNHNVMYWYQQKSSQAPKLLFHYYDKDFNNEADTPDNFQSRRPNTSFCFLDIRSPGLGDTAMYLCATTGDPANYGYTFGSGTRLTVV.

J is TRBJ1-5 and V is TRBV19; D possibly corresponds to TRBD1 (6 bases). Trimming stripped 7 bases from V and 2 bases from J, with 12 bases between. This CDR3 region has 14 residues. Germline loops: CDR1 LNHDA, CDR2 SQIVND (reference sequence). CDR3 in amino acids: CASTSGEGNQPQHF. In DNA form, the CDR3 reads TGTGCCAGTACCTCAGGGGAAGGCAATCAGCCCCAGCATTTT. Complete variable domain (other parts from reference TRBV19 and TRBJ1-5): DGGITQSPKYLFRKEGQNVTLSCEQNLNHDAMYWYRQDPGQGLRLIYYSQIVNDFQKGDIAEGYSVSREKKESFPLTVTSAQKNPTAFYLCASTSGEGNQPQHFGDGTRLSIL.

V usage is TRBV7-9 and J usage is TRBJ2-5; 9 nucleotides agree with TRBD2. The J call is doubtful: the DNA matches TRBJ2-7 better. Germline assignment: CDR1 SEHNR and CDR2 FQNEAQ (reference sequence). The CDR3 extends over 16 amino acids. The CDR3 DNA sequence: TGTGCCAGCAGCCCCTCCTCGGGACTAGCCTTTCACGAGCAGTACTTC. It yields the protein CASSPSSGLAFHEQYF.